Listed below are T cell receptor beta chains from one sample, sequenced in a study of blood T cells in healthy people across ages. One entry per CDR3 protein results from TCRdb running MiXCR on the 5' RACE reads. The profile shows about 1,500,000 distinct CDR3 sequences, approximately 28% of them singletons. The sequencing input was blood. These receptors all stem from a woman aged 25-40 years in good health. The CDR3 runs from the conserved cysteine through the conserved F or W. D genes are given only for firm matches. Only part of the rows carry a size: once, few, many, or a class if the clone is expanded.

TRBJ1-5 . . 15 TRBV25-1 TGTGCCAGCAGTGCTGGGGGGGCGGCCCGGGATCCCCAGCATTTT CASSAGGAARDPQHF
TRBJ2-7 few . 13 TRBV12-3/TRBV12-4 TGTGCCAGCAGCCCCGGGACACAATACGAGCAGTACTTC CASSPGTQYEQYF
TRBJ2-7 . . 11 TRBV29-1 TGCAGCGCTGGGACGGATCAAAGGAAGTACTTC CSAGTDQRKYF
TRBJ2-5 . TRBD2 16 TRBV3-1 TGTGCCAGCAGCCTCCTGGGGGGAGGGAGTCTGAAGACCCGGTACTTC CASSLLGGGSLKTRYF
TRBJ1-2 . . 15 TRBV27 TGTGCCAGCGGCCTCCCGGAAGGGGATAACTATGGCTACACCTTC CASGLPEGDNYGYTF
TRBJ2-7 few TRBD2 16 TRBV5-1 TGCGCCAGCAGCTTGGGAAGCGGGGGGGCCACCTACGAGCAGTACTTC CASSLGSGGATYEQYF
TRBJ2-7 many . 16 TRBV7-2 TGTGCCAGCAGCTTAGGGGGTCGGGCCGTATCCTACGAGCAGTACTTC CASSLGGRAVSYEQYF
TRBJ2-1 few TRBD2 14 TRBV7-6 TGTGCCAGCCTCGCGTGGACTAGCGGCAATGAGCAGTTCTTC CASLAWTSGNEQFF
TRBJ1-1 once TRBD1 17 TRBV20-1 TGCAGTGCTAAGGGGGCGAGTAGAGAGAGAAGAAACACTGAAGCTTTCTTT CSAKGASRERRNTEAFF
TRBJ2-3 few . 16 TRBV6-6 TGTGCCAGCAGTTACCCGTCTAGCGAAGATTTAGATACGCAGTATTTT CASSYPSSEDLDTQYF
TRBJ2-5 . TRBD2 16 TRBV5-1 TGCGCCAGCAGCTTGGCCGGGTCGGGAGGCCTTCTAGAGCAGTACTTC CASSLAGSGGLLEQYF
TRBJ2-3 few TRBD2 17 TRBV10-3 TGTGCCATCAGTGAATTAGGAGTGCGGGGGAGCACAGATACGCAGTATTTT CAISELGVRGSTDTQYF
TRBJ2-1 few TRBD2 15 TRBV6-2/TRBV6-3 TGTGCCAGCCGAGGGACTAGCGGACCCCCCCATGAGCAGTTCTTC CASRGTSGPPHEQFF
TRBJ1-6 many TRBD1 15 TRBV5-1 TGCGCCAGCAGCTTGGAGGGGACAGACGGCGATAACCTCCACTTT CASSLEGTDGDNLHF
TRBJ1-6 few . 15 TRBV15 TGTGCCACCAGCAGAGATGGGAGCGATAATTCACCCCTCCACTTT CATSRDGSDNSPLHF
TRBJ1-1 few . 15 TRBV18 TGTGCCAGCTCACATGGTTCAGGAATGAACACTGAAGCTTTCTTT CASSHGSGMNTEAFF
TRBJ1-5 . . 15 TRBV6-1 TGTGCCAGCAGTGAACAGGCGGGGATCAATCAGCCCCAGCATTTT CASSEQAGINQPQHF
TRBJ1-6 . . 14 TRBV7-2 TGTGCCAGCAGCTCCCTGACGGTTTATTCACCCCTCCACTTT CASSSLTVYSPLHF
TRBJ1-5 . TRBD1 14 TRBV27 TGTGCCAGCAGTGAACAGGGGGCGGTTCAGCCCCAGCATTTT CASSEQGAVQPQHF
TRBJ1-2 . . 11 TRBV29-1 TGCAGCGTTACAGGGCGCGATGGCTACACCTTC CSVTGRDGYTF
TRBJ2-7 . . 13 TRBV2 TGTGCCAGCAGTGGGGGGACATGGGCCGAGCAGTACTTC CASSGGTWAEQYF
TRBJ2-1 few TRBD2 14 TRBV27 TGTGCCAGCAGCTCCCGACTAGCGGGGCATGAGCAGTTCTTC CASSSRLAGHEQFF
TRBJ2-3 . . 16 TRBV7-7 TGTGCCAGCAGTCCTGGGGGCGTAAAATCCACAGATACGCAGTATTTT CASSPGGVKSTDTQYF
TRBJ1-1 few . 16 TRBV6-2/TRBV6-3 TGTGCCAGCAGTTACTCGGCGGAGGGAATGAACACTGAAGCTTTCTTT CASSYSAEGMNTEAFF
TRBJ2-6 . . 18 TRBV7-3 TGTGCCAGCAGCTTAAGTGCTGGCGTTAGCTCTGGGGCCAACGTCCCGACTTTC CASSLSAGVSSGANVPTF
TRBJ2-4 many . 14 TRBV6-5 TGTGCCAGCAGCCCCACCCTCGCCAAAAACATTCAGTACTTC CASSPTLAKNIQYF
TRBJ1-2 . . 15 TRBV5-1 TGCGCCAGCAGCTTGGAAAATCTGTTTGTAGATGGCTACACCTTC CASSLENLFVDGYTF
TRBJ1-5 . . 15 TRBV15 TGTGCCACCAGCAACCTGGCAGGCGGTACTCAGCCCCAGCATTTT CATSNLAGGTQPQHF
TRBJ2-1 few TRBD2 15 TRBV30 TGTGCCTTCACAACGGGAGGGTCCTCCTACAATGAGCAGTTCTTC CAFTTGGSSYNEQFF
TRBJ2-4 many TRBD2 14 TRBV29-1 TGCAGCGTTGTGGTGGCGGGAGGGCGGAACATTCAGTACTTC CSVVVAGGRNIQYF
TRBJ2-2 many . 14 TRBV12-3/TRBV12-4 TGTGCCAGCAGTTTATCGGGTGGTGCCGGGGAGCTGTTTTTT CASSLSGGAGELFF
TRBJ1-2 few . 10 TRBV29-1 TGCAGCGTCAACATAGATGGCTACACCTTC CSVNIDGYTF
TRBJ2-5 many TRBD2 18 TRBV3-1 TGTGCCAGCAGCCAAGGAGGACTAGCGGGGACCCTAGGGGAGACCCAGTACTTC CASSQGGLAGTLGETQYF
TRBJ2-6 . . 15 TRBV5-1 TGCGCCAGCAGCTTGGACGGCTCTGGGGCCAACGCCCCGACTTTC CASSLDGSGANAPTF
TRBJ2-4 many TRBD1 13 TRBV4-1 TGCGCCAGCAGCCAAGGGACAGGGGGTCAGCAGTACTTC CASSQGTGGQQYF
TRBJ2-1 . TRBD2 20 TRBV12-5 TGTGCTAGTGGTTGGCCTGCTTTGGGACTAGCGGGAGGGCGTGGCAATGAGCAGTTCTTC CASGWPALGLAGGRGNEQFF
TRBJ2-7 many TRBD2 13 TRBV20-1 TGCAGTGCTAGGTCCGGCGGGGGGGTGGAGCAGTACTTC CSARSGGGVEQYF
TRBJ2-5 many . 13 TRBV2 TGTGCCAGCAGTGACGGGTTGGGAGAGACCCAGTACTTC CASSDGLGETQYF
TRBJ2-1 few . 15 TRBV29-1 TGCAGCGTTTACTTGCTAGCGCGCTCCTACAATGAGCAGTTCTTC CSVYLLARSYNEQFF
TRBJ1-5 . . 16 TRBV7-9 TGTGCCAGCAGCTCCCCATCCGGGGACCACAATCAGCCCCAGCATTTT CASSSPSGDHNQPQHF
TRBJ1-2 . TRBD1 17 TRBV4-1 TGCGCCAGCAGCCAAGGCCCTCGGACAGGACCTCACTATGGCTACACCTTC CASSQGPRTGPHYGYTF
TRBJ1-3 few . 16 TRBV7-9 TGTGCCAGCAGCTTAGCGACGGTGGCCTCTGGAAACACCATATATTTT CASSLATVASGNTIYF
TRBJ1-2 . TRBD1 16 TRBV10-3 TGTGCCATCAGTGAGCGAGTTCTGACAGGGGGGTATGGCTACACCTTC CAISERVLTGGYGYTF
TRBJ1-5 few . 13 TRBV7-9 TGTGCCAGCAGCTTATCTAAGGATCAGCCCCAGCATTTT CASSLSKDQPQHF